One sample yielded the 29 T cell receptor beta chains listed below, sequenced in a study of Ad26.COV2.S vaccination and SARS-CoV-2 variants. Only in-frame clones appear in the TCRdb table, and some are missing; sequencing was by immunoSEQ multiplex PCR. The sample consists of just over 350,000 clones, around 90% of them appearing once. The sequencing here drew on peripheral blood, taken after recovery from COVID-19. These receptor sequences come from a human donor who had recovered from COVID-19.

This chain uses TRBV7-2 with TRBJ1-3; 10 bases are a match to TRBD1. The CDR3 has 17 amino acids. Losses at the gene ends were 2 bases for V and 3 bases for J; bases not matched to a gene: 7. Germline values: CDR1 SGHTA, CDR2 FQGNSA. The CDR3: CASSLRSGTGVGNTIYF. Here the CDR3 DNA reads TGTGCCAGCAGCTTAAGGAGCGGGACAGGGGTTGGAAACACCATATATTTT.

The rearrangement joins TRBV6-2 or TRBV6-3 to TRBJ2-5, with D possibly being TRBD1 (5 bases). Germline CDR1 and CDR2: MNHEY and SVGEGT. The CDR3 consists of 15 residues. The ends were cut back, 0 bases at V and 5 bases at J, with 13 bases in the middle. The CDR3 loop reads CASSYSGWGRETQYF. CDR3 DNA: TGTGCCAGCAGTTACTCGGGCTGGGGCAGGGAGACCCAGTACTTC.

The chain recombines TRBV6-2 or TRBV6-3 with TRBJ2-3; TRBD2 agrees at 9 bases. Germline loops: CDR1 MNHEY, CDR2 SVGEGT. The CDR3 extends over 16 amino acids. V shed 6 bases, J shed 5 bases, and the junction held 12 bases outside the gene matches. The CDR3 reads CASSPRGRGGRDTQYF. CDR3 DNA: TGTGCCAGCAGCCCCCGTGGGCGGGGGGGCCGAGATACGCAGTATTTT.

As to this clone: Other nucleotide sequences in the sample specify the same CDR3. J is TRBJ2-7 and V is TRBV7-9; no reliable D call. Trimming left V 3 bases short and J 4 bases short, with 4 bases between. The germline V gene has CDR1 SEHNR and CDR2 FQNEAQ (reference sequence). CDR3 length equals 11 residues. The CDR3 reads CASSFSYEQYF. The CDR3 DNA follows: TGTGCCAGCAGCTTTAGTTACGAGCAGTACTTC.

The chain couples TRBV10-3 to TRBJ1-1, with a possible D match to TRBD1 (5 bases). Trimming cost V 6 bases and J 3 bases, with 5 bases left between them. Germline V lookup: CDR1 ENHRY, CDR2 SYGVKD. There are 11 residues in the CDR3. CDR3 sequence reads: CAIRGDTEAFF. In DNA, the CDR3 is TGTGCCATCAGGGGGGACACTGAAGCTTTCTTT.

The rearrangement uses TRBV7-2 and TRBJ2-1, with D hard to call. V was shortened by 1 base and J by 0 bases, with 16 bases between the two germline ends. Germline CDR1 reads SGHTA; CDR2 reads FQGNSA. The CDR3 loop spans 18 amino acids. The CDR3 loop reads CASSLVRQLPISYNEQFF. DNA for the CDR3: TGTGCCAGCAGCTTAGTGCGGCAGCTCCCAATCTCCTACAATGAGCAGTTCTTC.

The chain uses TRBV3-1 (or the pseudogene TRBV3-2) and TRBJ2-7; 8 positions match TRBD1. Per germline, CDR1 LGHDT and CDR2 YNNKEL (reference sequence). V was pared by 1 base and J by 3 bases, with 5 bases of the junction left unmatched. The CDR3 loop spans 15 amino acids. The CDR3 here is CASSQAGQGFYEQYF. CDR3 in DNA: TGTGCCAGCAGCCAAGCAGGACAGGGTTTCTACGAGCAGTACTTC.

The chain couples TRBV5-4 to TRBJ1-6; D may be TRBD1 (5 bases). V dropped 4 bases and J dropped 8 bases, with 16 bases sitting between them. The CDR3 runs to 15 residues. CDR1 is SGHNT, CDR2 YYREEE, per germline (reference sequence). CDR3: CASSGLPGNYSPLHF. The DNA for the CDR3 is TGTGCCAGCAGCGGGCTCCCAGGGAACTATTCACCCCTCCACTTT.

The rearrangement uses TRBV19 and TRBJ1-4, with D perhaps TRBD1 (5 bases). This CDR3 has 14 residues. V was cut by 6 bases and J by 8 bases, with 16 bases left in between. Germline V gene sequence: CDR1 LNHDA, CDR2 SQIVND (reference sequence). CDR3 coding DNA: TGTGCCAGTAGCTCCGGGACCTTGGGGGAAAAACTGTTTTTT. Protein: CASSSGTLGEKLFF.

This clone was seen only once. The chain recombines TRBV10-2 with TRBJ1-6; possible D gene TRBD1, 6 bases. The CDR3 covers 16 residues. V dropped 0 bases and J dropped 9 bases, with 15 bases sitting between them. The germline gives CDR1 WSHSY, CDR2 SAAADI. The CDR3 sequence is CASSESVQGSGSPLHF. The CDR3 nucleotides read TGCGCCAGCAGTGAGTCAGTACAGGGAAGCGGTTCACCCCTCCACTTT.

This clone showed up just once. The CDR3 sequence: CASSLTGGYTEAFF. CDR3 DNA: TGTGCCAGCAGTCTTACAGGGGGGTACACTGAAGCTTTCTTT. This chain connects TRBV11-2 to TRBJ1-1, with 8 bases identical to TRBD1. CDR3 length equals 14 residues. After removal of 6 bases from V and 3 bases from J, the junction contained 6 bases not matched to a gene. Germline V CDR1 and CDR2: SGHAT, FQNNGV.

This chain uses TRBV4-1 with TRBJ2-3, with a tentative D call TRBD2 (5 bases). In germline, CDR1 is MGHRA, CDR2 YSYEKL. This CDR3 region has 16 residues. Between the trimmed V and J ends, which lost 1 base and 4 bases, there was a span of 15 bases. The CDR3 spells CASSQVRAVASDTQYF. CDR3 nucleotides: TGCGCCAGCAGCCAAGTGAGGGCCGTTGCTTCAGATACGCAGTATTTT.

The genes are TRBV9 and TRBJ1-1, with D possibly TRBD1 on 6 matching bases. This CDR3 is 14 amino acids long. The germline gives CDR1 SGDLS, CDR2 YYNGEE. V lost 0 bases, J lost 2 bases, and 8 bases lay in between. The CDR3, as DNA: TGTGCCAGCAGCGTAGACAGGGCCAACACTGAAGCTTTCTTT. As protein: CASSVDRANTEAFF.

This chain connects TRBV11-3 to TRBJ2-2; 8 bases are a match to TRBD2. The V gene end was trimmed by 5 bases and the J gene end by 1 base; junction bases not matched to a gene: 9. The length of the CDR3 is 17 residues. Germline V gives CDR1 SGHNT, CDR2 YENEEA. The CDR3 sequence: CASSPSGLAENTGELFF. In DNA, the CDR3 is TGTGCCAGCAGCCCATCCGGACTAGCTGAGAACACCGGGGAGCTGTTTTTT. Full variable domain (rest looked up from reference TRBV11-3 and TRBJ2-2): EAGVVQSPRYKIIEKKQPVAFWCNPISGHNTLYWYLQNLGQGPELLIRYENEEAVDDSQLPKDRFSAERLKGVDSTLKIQPAELGDSAVYLCASSPSGLAENTGELFFGEGSRLTVL.

The genes are TRBV11-2 and TRBJ2-3; 11 bases line up with TRBD2. Germline-derived CDR1 and CDR2 are SGHAT and FQNNGV. Germline trimming cut 5 bases from V and 1 base from J; bases unmatched to any gene: 11. The CDR3 is 18 amino acids. The chain's CDR3 is CASSPRGSGGAGTDTQYF. In DNA, the CDR3 is TGTGCCAGCAGCCCGCGGGGTAGCGGGGGGGCAGGCACAGATACGCAGTATTTT. The variable domain in full, with the rest retrieved from reference TRBV11-2 and TRBJ2-3, is EAGVAQSPRYKIIEKRQSVAFWCNPISGHATLYWYQQILGQGPKLLIQFQNNGVVDDSQLPKDRFSAERLKGVDSTLKIQPAKLEDSAVYLCASSPRGSGGAGTDTQYFGPGTRLTVL.

The chain employs TRBV5-6 and TRBJ2-7; D unclear. There are 11 residues in the CDR3. V was shortened by 2 bases and J by 5 bases, with 5 bases between the two germline ends. CDR1 SGHDT and CDR2 YYEEEE come from the germline V gene. The CDR3 spells CASSLMNEQYF. CDR3 nucleotides: TGTGCCAGCAGCTTAATGAACGAGCAGTACTTC.

This clone was found a few times. This chain links TRBV19 with TRBJ1-4; 9 positions match TRBD1. The CDR3 is made up of 15 amino acids. Germline CDR1 and CDR2: LNHDA and SQIVND (reference sequence). V trimming: 5 bases; J trimming: 8 bases; junction bases outside the gene matches: 9. CDR3 region: CASSAQGAMREKLFF. The DNA of the CDR3 is TGTGCCAGTAGTGCACAGGGGGCGATGAGAGAAAAACTGTTTTTT.

The chain links TRBV11-2 to TRBJ2-1, with D hard to call. The V end lost 2 bases, the J end lost 5 bases, and 16 bases lay between the germline ends. This CDR3 has 16 amino acids. Per germline, CDR1 SGHAT and CDR2 FQNNGV. The CDR3, as DNA: TGTGCCAGCAGCTTAAACAGCGTCTACCCCAACAATGAGCAGTTCTTC. It is translated as CASSLNSVYPNNEQFF.

The J gene is TRBJ1-2, the V gene TRBV2; 8 bases line up with TRBD1. The CDR3 consists of 15 residues. Germline CDR1 SNHLY, CDR2 FYNNEI. V shed 6 bases and J 5 bases; nucleotides not matched to a gene: 11. The CDR3 reads CASRKGQDGGYGYTF. DNA for the CDR3: TGTGCCAGCAGAAAGGGACAGGATGGGGGTTATGGCTACACCTTC. Supplemented by reference TRBV2 and TRBJ1-2, the full variable domain reads EPEVTQTPSHQVTQMGQEVILRCVPISNHLYFYWYRQILGQKVEFLVSFYNNEISEKSEIFDDQFSVERPDGSNFTLKIRSTKLEDSAMYFCASRKGQDGGYGYTFGSGTRLTVV.

The gene calls are TRBV27 and TRBJ2-3, with D perhaps TRBD1 (6 bases). V lost 3 bases and J 7 bases, leaving 17 bases between the germline ends. The CDR3 has 15 residues. Germline values: CDR1 MNHEY, CDR2 SMNVEV (reference sequence). The CDR3 protein is CASSFWDTPSNTQYF. DNA for the CDR3: TGTGCCAGCAGTTTTTGGGACACTCCATCAAATACGCAGTATTTT.

V usage is TRBV6-1 and J usage is TRBJ2-3; 8 nucleotides line up with TRBD1. With 6 bases clipped from V and 0 bases from J, the junction kept 5 bases outside the gene matches. This CDR3 has 15 amino acids. CDR1 and CDR2 from the germline V gene are MNHNS and SASEGT. CDR3: CASRSRQGSTDTQYF. CDR3 nucleotides: TGTGCCAGCAGATCCCGACAGGGGAGCACAGATACGCAGTATTTT.

This chain connects TRBV7-9 to TRBJ2-1; 8 bases map to TRBD2. Germline-derived CDR1 and CDR2 are SEHNR and FQNEAQ (reference sequence). This CDR3 is built from 15 residues. V gave up 5 bases and J gave up 7 bases; unmatched junction bases: 10. The CDR3 loop reads CASSPPGLGVNEQFF. In DNA form, the CDR3 reads TGTGCCAGCAGCCCTCCGGGACTAGGGGTTAATGAGCAGTTCTTC.

A remark on this clone: The same CDR3 can be traced to other DNA sequences in this sample. V and J are TRBV7-2 and TRBJ2-2; 7 bases agree with TRBD1. Trimming cost V 1 base and J 0 bases; bases outside gene matches: 2. In germline, CDR1 is SGHTA, CDR2 FQGNSA. The CDR3 spans 16 residues. CDR3 nucleotides: TGTGCCAGCAGCTTAGTGGGGACAGCGAACACCGGGGAGCTGTTTTTT. It is translated as CASSLVGTANTGELFF. Full variable domain (outside the CDR3, taken from reference TRBV7-2 and TRBJ2-2): GAGVSQSPSNKVTEKGKDVELRCDPISGHTALYWYRQSLGQGLEFLIYFQGNSAPDKSGLPSDRFSAERTGGSVSTLTIQRTQQEDSAVYLCASSLVGTANTGELFFGEGSRLTVL.

The J gene is TRBJ1-5, the V gene TRBV21-1. TRBV21-1 is labeled a pseudogene. CDR3 length: 17 amino acids. CDR3: CASSIRRPGRKNQPQHF. As DNA, the CDR3 is TGTGCCAGCAGCATTAGAAGGCCGGGACGGAAGAATCAGCCCCAGCATTTT.

The chain recombines TRBV7-6 with TRBJ1-4, with a weak D call TRBD1 (5 bases). V was shortened by 4 bases and J by 6 bases, with 21 bases between the two germline ends. The CDR3 contains 17 residues. Per the germline V gene, CDR1 is SGHVS and CDR2 is FNYEAQ. CDR3 amino acids: CASSSKRDAGRDEKLFF. The CDR3 region has the DNA TGTGCCAGCAGCTCAAAAAGGGACGCAGGGCGAGATGAAAAACTGTTTTTT.

The chain employs TRBV10-3 and TRBJ2-2; a possible D gene is TRBD1 (6 bases). From germline, CDR1 is ENHRY and CDR2 SYGVKD. V lost 8 bases, J lost 4 bases, and 14 bases lay in between. This CDR3 has 14 residues. The CDR3 DNA reads as TGTGCCATCTTGGGACAAAAAGGCACCGGGGAGCTGTTTTTT. It yields the protein CAILGQKGTGELFF.

This rearrangement joins TRBV9 to TRBJ1-1; TRBD1 matches 8 bases. Germline CDR1 SGDLS, CDR2 YYNGEE. With 3 bases clipped from V and 1 base from J, the junction kept 2 bases outside the gene matches. The CDR3 contains 14 residues. Here the CDR3 reads CASSAGTGNTEAFF. For the CDR3, the DNA is TGTGCCAGCAGCGCCGGGACAGGGAACACTGAAGCTTTCTTT. The full variable domain, completed using reference TRBV9 and TRBJ1-1, is DSGVTQTPKHLITATGQRVTLRCSPRSGDLSVYWYQQSLDQGLQFLIQYYNGEERAKGNILERFSAQQFPDLHSELNLSSLELGDSALYFCASSAGTGNTEAFFGQGTRLTVV.

The chain's CDR3 is CASRGWNSPLHF. The CDR3 bases are TGTGCCAGCAGGGGGTGGAATTCACCCCTCCACTTT. The chain couples TRBV27 to TRBJ1-6; D is unresolved. CDR3 length equals 12 residues. Germline CDR1 and CDR2: MNHEY and SMNVEV (reference sequence). Trimming took off 6 bases at V and 7 bases at J, with 7 bases between the two ends.

This chain joins TRBV2 and TRBJ1-6; possibly TRBD1 for D (5 bases). Germline V gene sequence: CDR1 SNHLY, CDR2 FYNNEI. The CDR3 contains 11 residues. V dropped 5 bases and J dropped 15 bases, with 11 bases sitting between them. CDR3 bases: TGTGCCAGCAGTAAACAGGAGGACCTCCACTTT. This codes for CASSKQEDLHF.